The T cell receptor (beta chain) described here comes from a study of CD8+CD57+ T cells in acquired aplastic anemia. Across the study: On average, sorted CD4+ and CD8+ cells gave approximately 3.5 ug of DNA. Regarding the study as a whole: Any difference that existed in CD8+ Simpson's diversity between patients and controls was not significant. The number of CD8+ CDR3 sequences shared by patients and controls was twenty-nine.

All sequencing subjects had displayed CD8+CD57+ cell expansion on flow cytometry. Every one of the patients had aplastic anemia (severe, acquired). CDR3 and TCR beta VDJ profiling relied on a genomic DNA template. One entry per CDR3 protein results from TCRdb running MiXCR on the reads. This sample carries 200,000 to 250,000 distinct CDR3 sequences, less than 75% of them seen once, and the ten largest clones take about 60%. This clonotype was observed a handful of times. Its antigen is as yet unknown. The sequence came from a human donor with aplastic anemia. The sample taken for sequencing was sorted CD4+, CD8+, or CD8+CD57+ T cells (not recorded which) from PBMCs.

The CDR3 reads CASSQVRGYEQYF. The CDR3 coding sequence is TGCGCCAGCAGCCAAGTTCGGGGGTACGAGCAGTACTTC. This rearrangement joins TRBV4-1 to TRBJ2-7, with D possibly matching TRBD2 (6 bases). Germline-derived CDR1 and CDR2 are MGHRA and YSYEKL. This CDR3 contains 13 residues. V lost 1 base to trimming and J lost 4 bases, with 8 bases between them.